The 30 T cell receptor beta chains below come from one sample, sequenced in a study of blood T cell repertoires in COVID-19. Some clones are missing from TCRdb's copy, which holds only in-frame ones; the method was immunoSEQ multiplex PCR. The sample consists of 250,000 or so clones, 75% to 90% of them appearing once. The material sequenced was peripheral blood. Receptors were obtained from a woman between 35 and 50 years old who had recovered from COVID-19.

The chain is built from TRBV18 and TRBJ1-4; D not resolved. In germline, CDR1 is KGHSH, CDR2 LQKENI. The V and J ends lost 0 bases and 8 bases respectively, with 7 bases between them. The CDR3 sequence is 13 residues long. In DNA, the CDR3 is TGTGCCAGCTCACCACCGGAGCGCGAAAAACTGTTTTTT. Translation: CASSPPEREKLFF.

V usage is TRBV6-5 and J usage is TRBJ2-2; D might be TRBD1 (6 bases). The length of the CDR3 is 15 residues. The germline V and J ends were trimmed by 6 bases and 3 bases, with 14 bases remaining between them. Germline CDR1 reads MNHEY; CDR2 reads SVGAGI. The CDR3 DNA is TGTGCCAGCAGGTCCCTGGACAGTTACACCGGGGAGCTGTTTTTT. It codes for CASRSLDSYTGELFF.

This chain's CDR3 is CASSPQTGNTGELFF. As DNA, the CDR3 is TGTGCCAGCAGTCCCCAGACAGGGAACACCGGGGAGCTGTTTTTT. The rearrangement links TRBV6-2 or TRBV6-3 to TRBJ2-2; TRBD1 is a possible D gene (6 bases). This CDR3 has 15 residues. V lost 5 bases, J lost 1 base, and 11 bases lay in between. Germline V gene sequence: CDR1 MNHEY, CDR2 SVGEGT.

V and J are TRBV19 and TRBJ2-1; 13 bases are shared with TRBD2. The germline gives CDR1 LNHDA, CDR2 SQIVND (reference sequence). After removal of 1 base from V and 7 bases from J, the junction contained 7 bases not matched to a gene. CDR3 length: 17 amino acids. For the CDR3, the DNA is TGTGCCAGTAGTATAGGGGGACTAGCGGGGAGGTGGAATGAGCAGTTCTTC. This gives the protein CASSIGGLAGRWNEQFF.

The J gene is TRBJ1-5, the V gene TRBV5-4; TRBD1 agrees at 10 bases. This CDR3 has 15 amino acids. V shed 4 bases, J shed 6 bases, and the junction held 7 bases outside the gene matches. CDR1 is SGHNT and CDR2 is YYREEE in the germline V gene (reference sequence). The CDR3 region has the DNA TGTGCCAGCAGCCCCGGGACAGGGGATAGTCAGCCCCAGCATTTT. Its translation is CASSPGTGDSQPQHF.

This chain uses TRBV28 with TRBJ2-3; 15 bases are a match to TRBD2. J lost 3 bases, V lost 4 bases, and 5 bases had no gene match. The CDR3 has 17 residues. Germline CDR1 is MDHEN and CDR2 is SYDVKM. The CDR3 is CASSSGLAGGPTDTQYF. DNA of the CDR3: TGTGCCAGCAGTTCCGGACTAGCGGGGGGGCCGACAGATACGCAGTATTTT.

This clone appeared once. The chain uses TRBV4-1 and TRBJ2-7, with TRBD1 matching 9 bases. Germline V gives CDR1 MGHRA, CDR2 YSYEKL. The V segment lost 3 bases and the J segment 3 bases; nucleotides outside the gene matches: 6. The CDR3 runs to 15 residues. The CDR3: CASSQSGTGNYEQYF. As DNA, the CDR3 is TGCGCCAGCAGCCAGTCCGGGACAGGGAACTACGAGCAGTACTTC.

V usage is TRBV2 and J usage is TRBJ2-5, with D maybe TRBD2 (6 bases). The germline CDR1 and CDR2 sequences are SNHLY and FYNNEI. The germline V and J ends were trimmed by 1 base and 5 bases, with 11 bases remaining between them. The CDR3 extends over 14 amino acids. CDR3 region: CASSEGTKSETQYF. The CDR3 bases are TGTGCCAGCAGTGAAGGGACTAAGTCCGAGACCCAGTACTTC.

The chain uses TRBV2 and TRBJ1-6, with a weak D call TRBD1 (6 bases). Germline loops: CDR1 SNHLY, CDR2 FYNNEI. The CDR3 extends over 13 amino acids. The V gene lost 6 bases and the J gene lost 10 bases, with 13 bases spanning the gap. CDR3 coding DNA: TGTGCCAGCAGAGGAACAGGGAACTCACCCCTCCACTTT. It translates to CASRGTGNSPLHF.

This clone has just one count. The CDR3 DNA follows: TGTGCCACCAGCCCATCTGGCAGTTTGAACCTCTTCTACGAGCAGTACTTC. Translation: CATSPSGSLNLFYEQYF. J is TRBJ2-7 and V is TRBV15; D uncertain. V was cut by 5 bases and J by 3 bases, with 23 bases left in between. Germline V gives CDR1 LNHNV, CDR2 YYDKDF (reference sequence). The CDR3 runs 17 residues.

The V gene is TRBV19, the J gene TRBJ2-1, with 9 bases matching TRBD1. The V gene end was trimmed by 3 bases and the J gene end by 1 base; junction bases not matched to a gene: 1. The CDR3 has 15 amino acids. The germline V gene has CDR1 LNHDA and CDR2 SQIVND (reference sequence). The CDR3 DNA reads as TGTGCCAGTAGTATCGGACAGGGGTCCTACAATGAGCAGTTCTTC. Protein sequence: CASSIGQGSYNEQFF. Complete variable domain (other parts from reference TRBV19 and TRBJ2-1): DGGITQSPKYLFRKEGQNVTLSCEQNLNHDAMYWYRQDPGQGLRLIYYSQIVNDFQKGDIAEGYSVSREKKESFPLTVTSAQKNPTAFYLCASSIGQGSYNEQFFGPGTRLTVL.

The V call is TRBV29-1, the J call TRBJ2-3, with 15 bases that match TRBD2. V lost 7 bases, J lost 6 bases, and 2 bases stayed unmatched. The germline CDR1 and CDR2 sequences are SQVTM and ANQGSEA. CDR3 length: 13 amino acids. The CDR3, as DNA: TGCAGCGGGACTAGCGGGAGGGCGGATACGCAGTATTTT. It codes for CSGTSGRADTQYF.

This chain links TRBV27 with TRBJ1-4; no reliable D call. This CDR3 has 14 residues. CDR1 is MNHEY and CDR2 is SMNVEV in the germline V gene (reference sequence). Trimming left V 4 bases short and J 5 bases short, with 11 bases between. CDR3 loop: CASSSTGKNEKLFF. The CDR3, as DNA: TGTGCCAGCAGTTCGACGGGAAAAAATGAAAAACTGTTTTTT.

In this sample, this clone turned up a few times. This chain joins TRBV15 and TRBJ2-1, with TRBD2 matching 11 bases. The J segment lost 4 bases and the V segment lost 1 base, leaving 3 bases of the junction unmatched. Per the germline V gene, CDR1 is LNHNV and CDR2 is YYDKDF (reference sequence). There are 16 residues in the CDR3. CDR3 amino acids: CATSRVSGGGYNEQFF. In DNA, the CDR3 is TGTGCCACCAGCAGAGTTAGCGGGGGGGGTTACAATGAGCAGTTCTTC.

The rearrangement uses TRBV5-6 and TRBJ2-1, with TRBD2 matching over 8 bases. The CDR3 runs to 16 residues. Germline CDR1 is SGHDT and CDR2 is YYEEEE. V shed 4 bases and J 1 base; nucleotides not matched to a gene: 7. As DNA, the CDR3 is TGTGCCAGCAGCCCCCGTAGCGGGAATTCCTACAATGAGCAGTTCTTC. It is translated as CASSPRSGNSYNEQFF.

The rearrangement uses TRBV12-1 and TRBJ2-3; the tabulated D call, TRBD2, remains unverified against the DNA. TRBV12-1 is described as a pseudogene. There are 18 residues in the CDR3. CDR3 DNA sequence: TGTGCCAGCAGCTCCTGCTTTGGTGGGGAGGGAAGCACAGATACGCAGTATTTT. Residues: CASSSCFGGEGSTDTQYF.

The chain is built from TRBV19 and TRBJ2-1; 7 nucleotides line up with TRBD2. Germline loops: CDR1 LNHDA, CDR2 SQIVND (reference sequence). V was clipped by 1 base and J by 5 bases; unmatched bases: 14. This CDR3 contains 18 residues. Here the CDR3 reads CASSIVGFGLEANNEQFF. The CDR3 DNA reads as TGTGCCAGTAGTATAGTAGGGTTCGGACTAGAGGCGAACAATGAGCAGTTCTTC.

CDR3 nucleotides: TGTGCCAGCAGCTTAGATGTGAGGAGGAATGAGCAGTTCTTC. Protein product: CASSLDVRRNEQFF. The rearrangement joins TRBV7-2 to TRBJ2-1, with D perhaps TRBD2 (5 bases). V was clipped by 1 base and J by 7 bases, with 11 bases between them. The CDR3 is made up of 14 amino acids. The V gene's germline CDR1 is SGHTA and CDR2 FQGNSA.

V usage is TRBV10-3 and J usage is TRBJ1-2; D unclear. The ends were cut back, 6 bases at V and 3 bases at J, with 14 bases in the middle. The germline gives CDR1 ENHRY, CDR2 SYGVKD. The CDR3 length is 14 residues. The CDR3 sequence: CAIRSEVGHYGYTF. As DNA, the CDR3 is TGTGCCATCAGGAGTGAGGTTGGTCACTATGGCTACACCTTC.

The V and J genes are TRBV24-1 and TRBJ2-1; possible D gene TRBD2, 7 bases. Trimming took 0 bases from V and 8 from J, leaving 13 bases between them. CDR1 KGHDR and CDR2 SFDVKD come from the germline V gene. The CDR3 totals 15 residues. CDR3 in amino acids: CATSDLGGGGDEQFF. DNA for the CDR3: TGTGCCACCAGTGATTTGGGAGGGGGGGGCGATGAGCAGTTCTTC.

The chain recombines TRBV29-1 with TRBJ2-1, with TRBD2 identical over 8 bases. V dropped 4 bases and J dropped 8; count of bases not matched to a gene: 4. CDR3 length: 12 residues. Looked up from germline, CDR1 is SQVTM and CDR2 is ANQGSEA. CDR3 bases: TGCAGCGTTGTCGGGAGGGGCGATGAGCAGTTCTTC. The encoded protein is CSVVGRGDEQFF.

V is TRBV7-3 and J is TRBJ2-7, with 9 bases aligning to TRBD1. This CDR3 spans 13 amino acids. Looked up from germline, CDR1 is SGHTA and CDR2 is FQGTGA. V lost 6 bases to trimming and J lost 6 bases; unmatched junction nucleotides: 6. The CDR3 region has the DNA TGTGCCAGCAGTGGGACAGGGCGGTCCGAGCAGTACTTC. The encoded protein is CASSGTGRSEQYF.

The V gene is TRBV12-3 or TRBV12-4, the J gene TRBJ1-5; no clear D gene. The germline V and J ends were trimmed by 7 bases and 6 bases, with 13 bases remaining between them. The CDR3 has 13 residues. The CDR3 DNA reads TGTGCCAGCAAATATAGGGAGGGTCAGCCCCAGCATTTT. It translates to CASKYREGQPQHF.

This clone has just a few counts. The chain has TRBV15 and TRBJ1-1, with D unresolved. This CDR3 contains 13 residues. Germline loops: CDR1 LNHNV, CDR2 YYDKDF (reference sequence). V was cut by 0 bases and J by 7 bases, with 9 bases left in between. CDR3 sequence: CATSRDVRDEAFF. As DNA, the CDR3 is TGTGCCACCAGCAGAGATGTACGGGATGAAGCTTTCTTT. The complete variable domain, with remaining parts taken from reference TRBV15 and TRBJ1-1, reads DAMVIQNPRYQVTQFGKPVTLSCSQTLNHNVMYWYQQKSSQAPKLLFHYYDKDFNNEADTPDNFQSRRPNTSFCFLDIRSPGLGDTAMYLCATSRDVRDEAFFGQGTRLTVV.

The rearrangement joins TRBV7-3 to TRBJ2-1, with D tentatively TRBD1 (6 bases). The CDR3 runs to 13 residues. V shed 3 bases and J shed 10 bases, with 13 bases lying between them. The germline V gene has CDR1 SGHTA and CDR2 FQGTGA. The CDR3 DNA sequence: TGTGCCAGCAGCTTGGCTGACAGGCAGGAGCAGTTCTTC. Translated: CASSLADRQEQFF.

The rearrangement links TRBV3-1 (or the pseudogene TRBV3-2) to TRBJ1-3; tentatively, D is TRBD1 (5 bases). This CDR3 is 16 amino acids long. Germline V gene data show CDR1 as LGHDT and CDR2 as YNNKEL (reference sequence). V lost 1 base and J 2 bases, leaving 12 bases between the germline ends. The chain's CDR3 is CASSQGEGWAGNTIYF. In DNA form, the CDR3 reads TGTGCCAGCAGCCAAGGGGAGGGGTGGGCTGGAAACACCATATATTTT.

This chain connects TRBV7-3 to TRBJ2-2, with 9 bases identical to TRBD2. The CDR3 totals 15 residues. Germline V gene data show CDR1 as SGHTA and CDR2 as FQGTGA. The junction had 3 bases not matched to a gene; V was cut back by 0 bases and J by 7 bases. The CDR3 DNA sequence: TGTGCCAGCAGCTTAACGTCTAGCGGGATCGGGGAGCTGTTTTTT. This sequence encodes CASSLTSSGIGELFF.

The chain links TRBV6-1 to TRBJ2-7, with a weak D call TRBD1 (7 bases). V was pared by 2 bases and J by 3 bases, with 11 bases between. The germline CDR1 and CDR2 sequences are MNHNS and SASEGT. The CDR3 sequence is 14 residues long. CDR3 coding DNA: TGTGCCAGCAGTGAACAGGGGGGCCTCTACGAGCAGTACGTC. Protein sequence: CASSEQGGLYEQYV.

The V gene is TRBV6-1, the J gene TRBJ2-7; no firm D call. The V gene lost 1 base and the J gene lost 2 bases, with 12 bases spanning the gap. Germline V gives CDR1 MNHNS, CDR2 SASEGT. This CDR3 contains 15 residues. The CDR3 region has the DNA TGTGCCAGCAGTGAAGAGAACAGTGTGGCCTACGAGCAGTACTTC. Translating it yields CASSEENSVAYEQYF.

This clone showed up just once. The chain recombines TRBV25-1 with TRBJ2-5; the D gene is possibly TRBD2 (5 bases). CDR1 is MGHDK, CDR2 SYGVNS, per germline. V shed 5 bases and J shed 5 bases, with 12 bases lying between them. The CDR3 covers 13 residues. The CDR3 bases are TGTGCCAGCAGTAAAGACGGGGAGGAGACCCAGTACTTC. This codes for CASSKDGEETQYF.